Shown below are 30 T cell receptor beta chains from a single sample sequenced in a study of shared clonotypes between healthy human individuals. Generated by immunoSEQ multiplex PCR, the TCRdb table keeps only in-frame clones and is missing some. The data contain 950,000 to 1,200,000 clones, approximately 75% of them singletons. Sequenced sample: memory CD4+ T cells from PBMCs. Documented subset: CD45RA-negative fraction. These TCRs come from a man aged 18-30 years in good health. Some clones in this sample may be carry-over from other donors' samples.

The chain is built from TRBV4-1 and TRBJ2-3, with unresolved D. V dropped 3 bases and J dropped 2 bases, with 12 bases sitting between them. CDR3 length: 15 residues. In germline, CDR1 is MGHRA, CDR2 YSYEKL. CDR3 sequence (DNA): TGCGCCAGCAGCCACCGAACACGAAACACAGATACGCAGTATTTT. Translation gives CASSHRTRNTDTQYF.

The chain combines TRBV5-1 with TRBJ1-2, with 7 nucleotides matching TRBD1. Trimming at V came to 0 bases and at J to 3 bases, leaving 8 bases not matched to a gene. This CDR3 has 16 amino acids. Looked up from germline, CDR1 is SGHRS and CDR2 is YFSETQ. CDR3 amino acids: CASSLEGVGQDYGYTF. CDR3 bases: TGCGCCAGCAGCTTGGAAGGTGTCGGACAGGACTATGGCTACACCTTC.

Worth noting for this clone: Other DNA sequences in this specimen translate into the identical CDR3. This rearrangement joins TRBV2 to TRBJ2-5, with a weak D call TRBD2 (5 bases). Per germline, CDR1 SNHLY and CDR2 FYNNEI. Trimming took off 6 bases at V and 4 bases at J, with 9 bases between the two ends. The CDR3 totals 12 residues. The CDR3 loop is CASRGGGETQYF. The CDR3 DNA is TGTGCCAGCAGGGGTGGAGGAGAGACCCAGTACTTC.

This chain connects TRBV6-6 to TRBJ2-7, with TRBD1 identical over 8 bases. Germline values: CDR1 MNHNY, CDR2 SVGAGI (reference sequence). The CDR3 length is 14 residues. Unmatched junction bases numbered 6, after V lost 6 bases and J lost 2 bases. The CDR3, as DNA: TGTGCCAGCAGACCGACAGGGGTTACCTACGAGCAGTACTTC. Translation gives CASRPTGVTYEQYF.

Here the CDR3 reads CASSADRDQPQHF. In DNA form, the CDR3 reads TGTGCCAGCAGTGCCGACAGAGATCAGCCCCAGCATTTT. V and J are TRBV6-1 and TRBJ1-5; D might be TRBD1 (5 bases). V was shortened by 4 bases and J by 5 bases, with 9 bases between the two germline ends. The CDR3 totals 13 residues. From germline, CDR1 is MNHNS and CDR2 SASEGT.

V gene TRBV4-2 combines with J gene TRBJ1-5; D may be TRBD1 (6 bases). Germline CDR1 is LGHNA and CDR2 is YNFKEQ. The CDR3 spans 15 residues. V dropped 1 base and J dropped 7 bases, with 14 bases sitting between them. The CDR3 DNA sequence: TGTGCCAGCAGCCAAGGGACAGAAGCGGGACAGCCCCAGCATTTT. It encodes CASSQGTEAGQPQHF.

This clone came up once. The J gene is TRBJ1-1, the V gene TRBV27, with D possibly being TRBD1 (5 bases). The V gene lost 5 bases and the J gene lost 7 bases, with 20 bases spanning the gap. Per germline, CDR1 MNHEY and CDR2 SMNVEV (reference sequence). The CDR3 sequence is 15 residues long. CDR3 nucleotide sequence: TGTGCCAGCAGTCCAGGGCGTTGGCGGCTCGGTGAAGCTTTCTTT. As protein: CASSPGRWRLGEAFF.

The chain combines TRBV5-1 with TRBJ2-7, with 8 nucleotides matching TRBD1. V shed 4 bases and J 9 bases; nucleotides not matched to a gene: 9. Germline values: CDR1 SGHRS, CDR2 YFSETQ. There are 13 residues in the CDR3. CDR3 in amino acids: CASSLVLGTGQYF. CDR3 nucleotide sequence: TGCGCCAGCAGCCTCGTTCTAGGGACAGGGCAGTACTTC.

This clone occurred a few times. The chain carries TRBV5-6 and TRBJ2-2; a possible D gene is TRBD2 (5 bases). The germline CDR1 and CDR2 sequences are SGHDT and YYEEEE. The CDR3 is 15 amino acids. Trimming left V 3 bases short and J 1 base short, with 10 bases between. The CDR3: CASSSHGGNTGELFF. The CDR3, as DNA: TGTGCCAGCAGCTCCCATGGAGGGAACACCGGGGAGCTGTTTTTT.

This clone showed up just a few times. The CDR3 coding sequence is TGTGCCAGCAGTTACCAGGAACCGAACACTGAAGCTTTCTTT. This gives the protein CASSYQEPNTEAFF. The chain uses TRBV6-5 and TRBJ1-1, with no clear D. The CDR3 contains 14 residues. With 2 bases removed from V and 1 base from J, the gap between germline ends came to 8 bases. Per germline, CDR1 MNHEY and CDR2 SVGAGI.

This clone was counted a few times. The chain uses TRBV5-8 and TRBJ2-5; no reliable D call. Germline CDR1 SGHTS, CDR2 YDEGEE. The CDR3 consists of 13 residues. Deletions cut 2 bases from V and 4 bases from J, with 9 bases between. In DNA form, the CDR3 reads TGTGCCAGCAGCTTTGAGTTTGCAGAGACCCAGTACTTC. This gives the protein CASSFEFAETQYF.

This chain links TRBV27 with TRBJ2-2; 13 bases line up with TRBD2. V trimming: 6 bases; J trimming: 6 bases; junction bases outside the gene matches: 10. CDR1 is MNHEY, CDR2 SMNVEV, per germline (reference sequence). This CDR3 region has 17 residues. CDR3 sequence (DNA): TGTGCCAGCAGACCTACCGGGACTAGCGGGATGGCCGGGGAGCTGTTTTTT. Protein: CASRPTGTSGMAGELFF.

The chain joins TRBV2 to TRBJ1-1; unclear D gene. Per germline, CDR1 SNHLY and CDR2 FYNNEI. Trimming took 0 bases from V and 10 from J, leaving 3 bases between them. The CDR3 totals 10 residues. CDR3 sequence (DNA): TGTGCCAGCAGTGAAGCAAGAGCTTTCTTT. Protein sequence: CASSEARAFF.

The rearrangement uses TRBV5-1 and TRBJ2-5, with 8 bases fitting TRBD2. The CDR3 runs 14 residues. The V and J ends lost 7 bases and 4 bases, in that order; junction bases with no gene match: 9. Germline V gene sequence: CDR1 SGHRS, CDR2 YFSETQ. CDR3 DNA sequence: TGCGCCAGCCGGCCCAGCGGGAGTCGAGAGACCCAGTACTTC. It encodes CASRPSGSRETQYF.

This clone was seen only a few times. The CDR3 here is CASSAQATGELFF. The DNA of the CDR3 is TGTGCCAGCAGTGCACAGGCCACCGGGGAGCTGTTTTTT. The chain is built from TRBV6-4 and TRBJ2-2; TRBD1 might be the D (5 bases). The CDR3 runs to 13 residues. Trimming shortened V by 4 bases and J by 4 bases, and 7 bases separated the two germline ends. Looked up from germline, CDR1 is MRHNA and CDR2 is SNTAGT.

The chain carries TRBV27 and TRBJ2-5; maybe TRBD2 (6 bases). Germline V gene data show CDR1 as MNHEY and CDR2 as SMNVEV (reference sequence). V lost 6 bases and J 5 bases, leaving 13 bases between the germline ends. This CDR3 has 13 residues. The CDR3: CASSPPGEETQYF. CDR3 DNA: TGTGCCAGCAGCCCGCCGGGGGAGGAGACCCAGTACTTC.

The chain is built from TRBV25-1 and TRBJ2-2; the D gene is possibly TRBD1 (6 bases). Trimming cost V 6 bases and J 5 bases, with 7 bases left between them. Germline CDR1 and CDR2: MGHDK and SYGVNS. The CDR3 runs to 12 residues. CDR3 amino acids: CASSTGTGELFF. DNA of the CDR3: TGTGCCAGCAGCACAGGGACCGGGGAGCTGTTTTTT.

V and J are TRBV18 and TRBJ1-3, with D perhaps TRBD1 (5 bases). The CDR3 extends over 16 amino acids. The germline V and J ends were trimmed by 0 bases and 0 bases, with 9 bases remaining between them. The germline gives CDR1 KGHSH, CDR2 LQKENI. The CDR3: CASSPPRTLSGNTIYF. The CDR3 bases are TGTGCCAGCTCACCACCGAGGACACTCTCTGGAAACACCATATATTTT.

In this sample, this clone turned up once. The V call is TRBV19, the J call TRBJ1-2; possibly TRBD1 for D (5 bases). The CDR3 sequence is 15 residues long. The germline gives CDR1 LNHDA, CDR2 SQIVND (reference sequence). Trimming pared 3 bases from V and 0 bases from J, leaving 11 bases between. The DNA for the CDR3 is TGTGCCAGTAGTATTACCGGGACCCCTAACTATGGCTACACCTTC. Protein: CASSITGTPNYGYTF.

The chain recombines TRBV5-1 with TRBJ1-2, with TRBD1 matching over 11 bases. V gave up 4 bases and J gave up 6 bases; unmatched junction bases: 5. Per germline, CDR1 SGHRS and CDR2 YFSETQ. The CDR3 extends over 14 amino acids. The DNA for the CDR3 is TGCGCCAGCAGCCCTGGACAGGGGGCGAATGGCTACACCTTC. The encoded protein is CASSPGQGANGYTF. The whole variable domain, remainder taken from reference TRBV5-1 and TRBJ1-2, is KAGVTQTPRYLIKTRGQQVTLSCSPISGHRSVSWYQQTPGQGLQFLFEYFSETQRNKGNFPGRFSGRQFSNSRSEMNVSTLELGDSALYLCASSPGQGANGYTFGSGTRLTVV.

This chain uses TRBV6-5 with TRBJ2-3; D may match TRBD1 or TRBD2 (6 bases each). V lost 7 bases, J lost 3 bases, and 14 bases lay in between. This CDR3 is built from 14 residues. Germline CDR1 reads MNHEY; CDR2 reads SVGAGI. The CDR3 DNA follows: TGTGCCAGCAAGAGGGGGGCAGGGACAGATACGCAGTATTTT. Residues: CASKRGAGTDTQYF.

The chain has TRBV2 and TRBJ1-1; D is ambiguous. The CDR3 consists of 14 residues. The germline gives CDR1 SNHLY, CDR2 FYNNEI. V was cut by 6 bases and J by 4 bases, with 15 bases left in between. DNA for the CDR3: TGTGCCAGCAGACGGGCGTGGGCTACCACTGAAGCTTTCTTT. It translates to CASRRAWATTEAFF.

This clone came up once. This sequence joins TRBV9 and TRBJ2-1; no clear D gene. The CDR3 runs 16 residues. Germline V gene lookup returns CDR1 SGDLS and CDR2 YYNGEE. Trimming took 0 bases from V and 1 from J, leaving 11 bases between them. CDR3 sequence (DNA): TGTGCCAGCAGCGTAGATCCAGGCAATTCCTACAATGAGCAGTTCTTC. Its translation is CASSVDPGNSYNEQFF.

The chain couples TRBV7-8 to TRBJ1-1, with 10 bases fitting TRBD1. CDR1 is SGHVS, CDR2 FQNEAQ, per germline. The CDR3 loop spans 15 amino acids. The V and J ends lost 5 bases and 5 bases, in that order; junction bases with no gene match: 8. CDR3 amino acids: CASSPRDRGGTEAFF. Written as DNA, the CDR3 is TGTGCCAGCAGCCCTCGGGACAGGGGAGGGACTGAAGCTTTCTTT.

This clone was observed a single time. The gene calls are TRBV4-2 and TRBJ2-1; TRBD2 aligns across 11 bases. The ends lost 4 bases at V and 0 bases at J; junction bases unmatched: 2. This CDR3 comprises 16 residues. Germline V lookup: CDR1 LGHNA, CDR2 YNFKEQ. The CDR3 region is CASSLSGRASYNEQFF. For the CDR3, the DNA is TGTGCCAGCAGCCTTAGCGGGAGGGCCTCCTACAATGAGCAGTTCTTC.

This sequence joins TRBV7-9 and TRBJ2-3; possibly TRBD2 for D (6 bases). The CDR3 covers 18 residues. V lost 1 base, J lost 0 bases, and 17 bases lay in between. Germline V gene data show CDR1 as SEHNR and CDR2 as FQNEAQ (reference sequence). CDR3 sequence reads: CASSLGGRWSASTDTQYF. CDR3 bases: TGTGCCAGCAGCTTAGGGGGGAGGTGGAGCGCCAGCACAGATACGCAGTATTTT.

This chain links TRBV5-4 with TRBJ1-1; D is unresolved. The length of the CDR3 is 12 residues. Deletions cut 3 bases from V and 7 bases from J, with 10 bases between. The germline gives CDR1 SGHNT, CDR2 YYREEE (reference sequence). The DNA for the CDR3 is TGTGCCAGCAGCTCCCGGGTAGGTGAAGCTTTCTTT. Protein product: CASSSRVGEAFF.

The chain links TRBV11-1 to TRBJ2-1, with a possible D match to TRBD2 (7 bases). Germline V lookup: CDR1 SGHAT, CDR2 FQDESV (reference sequence). CDR3 length: 16 amino acids. With 1 base removed from V and 4 bases from J, the gap between germline ends came to 14 bases. The CDR3 nucleotides are TGTGCCAGCAGCTTAGTCCGGGGGGCGAGATACAATGAGCAGTTCTTC. Translation: CASSLVRGARYNEQFF.

J is TRBJ1-1 and V is TRBV6-5; TRBD1 might be the D (5 bases). The CDR3 has 13 amino acids. CDR1 is MNHEY, CDR2 SVGAGI, per germline. Trimming shortened V by 8 bases and J by 0 bases, and 10 bases separated the two germline ends. The DNA for the CDR3 is TGTGCCAGCCGAGGGACCATGAACACTGAAGCTTTCTTT. Translation gives CASRGTMNTEAFF.

V gene TRBV7-8 combines with J gene TRBJ1-4; weak D call: TRBD1 (6 bases). The CDR3 spans 18 residues. CDR1 and CDR2 (germline): SGHVS, FQNEAQ. Trimming shortened V by 4 bases and J by 8 bases, and 26 bases separated the two germline ends. The CDR3 DNA reads as TGTGCCAGCAGCTACGACAGGTTGCCCCGCGGAGGGGGAGAAAAACTGTTTTTT. Its translation: CASSYDRLPRGGGEKLFF.